This record covers a single TCR beta chain. There is no known antigen for this receptor. The record has no base qualities; no much larger clone is one base away. This specimen belongs to a study of blood T cell repertoires in COVID-19 (TCRdb year 2020). Describing the broader study: The collaborator samples originated in the United States, Italy and Spain and spanned the acute and convalescent phases of COVID-19. The prospective study material was composed of cDNA or gDNA derived from T cells, B-cell-depleted T cells, or PBMCs. The dataset comprised deeply sampled blood TCRbeta repertoires from subjects exposed to, actively infected with, or recovered from COVID-19. A freely available public database, intended as a resource for researchers studying the immune response to SARS-CoV-2, is where the repertoires were released. Samples were obtained from the ongoing ImmuneRACE study (first 160 participants) and from about 1,300 subjects provided by 6 global collaborators. Nearly every sample came with metadata listing a de-identified subject ID, COVID-19 status, age in years and sex. Where available, HLA class I and class II types were obtained from metadata supplied by the sample provider rather than from assay-based typing. Study-wide conclusions, independent of this receptor: How much clinical and demographic metadata was included differed by source and by participant, and the metadata was provided uncurated.

V loses 6 bases of germline sequence and J loses 5 bases, and the interval between the two ends is 11 bases. The CDR3 runs 13 residues from the cysteine to the phenylalanine. The only DNA kept is the CDR3, 39 bases in frame from the first base. As encoded in the germline V gene, CDR1 is SNHLY while CDR2 is FYNNEI. In the prospective study, participants were about 18 to 89 years old, resided in about two dozen geographic areas of the United States, and were enrolled through a virtual design. To assign participants to cohorts, the prospective study relied on clinical history that participants themselves reported in a screening survey and a study questionnaire. ImmuneRACE Cohort 3 recovered participants were defined by two consecutive negative NP/OP PCR tests, healthcare professional clearance, or symptom resolution. In the prospective study, whole blood, serum and a nasopharyngeal or oropharyngeal swab were collected from each participant by mobile phlebotomists. Additional blood draws and questionnaires over an approximately two-month period could optionally be provided by prospective study participants. Blood samples from the prospective study were shipped frozen or at room temperature prior to DNA extraction.

The immunoSEQ Assay, a bias-controlled multiplex PCR, was used to amplify TCRbeta CDR3 regions from genomic DNA. The paper's processing steps were these. Within the assay, amplification of reference gene primers was used to estimate how many nucleated cells each sample contained. To quantify the absolute abundance of each unique TCRbeta CDR3 rearrangement, sequence reads were collapsed and filtered. For each sample, productive Simpson clonality was calculated by taking the square root of Simpson's diversity index across productive rearrangements. Here the immuneACCESS table is served through TCRdb, limited to in-frame sequences with V and J called. Missing clones are a known gap in these copies; in checked studies unresolved V genes cover under half, and the rest lacks a known reason. The DNA was the basis for D and trimming; V, J and clone size are from that table. Recorded for this sample are about 250,000 clones; around 84% of them occurred a single time. More than 1.5% of the sample is taken by the ten largest.

Sequencing was performed on PBMCs or T cells enriched from blood (not recorded which). The chain joins TRBV2 to TRBJ1-5, and the D gene may be TRBD1, 5 bases matching. The sequence was obtained from a man aged 40-49 years who had recovered from COVID-19. The CDR3 region reads CASRNQGDQPQHF. The nucleotide sequence reads as follows: TGTGCCAGCAGGAATCAGGGCGATCAGCCCCAGCATTTT.